These 6 T cell receptor beta chains originate from one sample sequenced in a study of tumor-infiltrating lymphocytes in localized non-small cell lung cancer. Sequenced by immunoSEQ multiplex PCR; TCRdb stores in-frame clones only, minus some. In the table there are over 10,000 clones, 65% to 85% of which are singletons. The material sequenced was uninvolved lung tissue not adjacent to the tumor. The receptors originated from a human donor with non-small cell lung cancer.

V is TRBV14 and J is TRBJ2-7; D is perhaps TRBD2 (6 bases). Trimming cost V 3 bases and J 10 bases, with 16 bases left between them. CDR1 and CDR2 (germline): SGHDN, FVKESK. There are 13 residues in the CDR3. The CDR3 DNA is TGTGCCAGCAGCCAGGTGATTAGCGGCGCACAGTACTTC. Its protein product is CASSQVISGAQYF.

The chain uses TRBV5-1 and TRBJ2-3, with D perhaps matching TRBD1 (6 bases). CDR3 length: 15 residues. V was shortened by 1 base and J by 1 base, with 10 bases between the two germline ends. CDR1 and CDR2 (germline): SGHRS, YFSETQ. The CDR3 DNA sequence: TGCGCCAGCAGCTTGCAAGGACAGCGCACAGATACGCAGTATTTT. This codes for CASSLQGQRTDTQYF.

V usage is TRBV5-6 and J usage is TRBJ2-2; the D gene could be TRBD1 or TRBD2 (5 bases each). The V gene lost 2 bases and the J gene lost 4 bases, with 9 bases spanning the gap. Germline values: CDR1 SGHDT, CDR2 YYEEEE. This CDR3 is 14 amino acids long. The CDR3 DNA is TGTGCCAGCAGCTTTTGGGGGAGCACCGGGGAGCTGTTTTTT. It yields the protein CASSFWGSTGELFF.

The J gene is TRBJ1-2, the V gene TRBV19; TRBD1 matches at 8 bases. After removal of 5 bases from V and 7 bases from J, the junction contained 3 bases not matched to a gene. The V gene's germline CDR1 is LNHDA and CDR2 SQIVND (reference sequence). CDR3 length: 12 amino acids. The CDR3 nucleotides read TGTGCCAGTAGTCAGGGGGCCGGTGGCTACACCTTC. Protein product: CASSQGAGGYTF. Complete variable domain (other parts from reference TRBV19 and TRBJ1-2): DGGITQSPKYLFRKEGQNVTLSCEQNLNHDAMYWYRQDPGQGLRLIYYSQIVNDFQKGDIAEGYSVSREKKESFPLTVTSAQKNPTAFYLCASSQGAGGYTFGSGTRLTVV.

This clone came up a few times. V usage is TRBV19 and J usage is TRBJ2-3; D uncertain. This CDR3 is built from 15 residues. From germline, CDR1 is LNHDA and CDR2 SQIVND (reference sequence). V shed 5 bases and J shed 2 bases, with 14 bases lying between them. In DNA, the CDR3 is TGTGCCAGTAGTGCCTCGACCTACTACACAGATACGCAGTATTTT. Its translation is CASSASTYYTDTQYF. The full variable domain, its missing parts supplied by reference TRBV19 and TRBJ2-3, is DGGITQSPKYLFRKEGQNVTLSCEQNLNHDAMYWYRQDPGQGLRLIYYSQIVNDFQKGDIAEGYSVSREKKESFPLTVTSAQKNPTAFYLCASSASTYYTDTQYFGPGTRLTVL.

The V and J genes are TRBV4-1 and TRBJ2-1, with 14 bases identical to TRBD2. In germline, CDR1 is MGHRA, CDR2 YSYEKL. V was clipped by 3 bases and J by 4 bases; unmatched bases: 14. This CDR3 comprises 20 residues. Here the CDR3 DNA reads TGCGCCAGCAGCCAGCCGCCAGGAGGAGGACTAGCGGGGGGATACAATGAGCAGTTCTTC. It yields the protein CASSQPPGGGLAGGYNEQFF.